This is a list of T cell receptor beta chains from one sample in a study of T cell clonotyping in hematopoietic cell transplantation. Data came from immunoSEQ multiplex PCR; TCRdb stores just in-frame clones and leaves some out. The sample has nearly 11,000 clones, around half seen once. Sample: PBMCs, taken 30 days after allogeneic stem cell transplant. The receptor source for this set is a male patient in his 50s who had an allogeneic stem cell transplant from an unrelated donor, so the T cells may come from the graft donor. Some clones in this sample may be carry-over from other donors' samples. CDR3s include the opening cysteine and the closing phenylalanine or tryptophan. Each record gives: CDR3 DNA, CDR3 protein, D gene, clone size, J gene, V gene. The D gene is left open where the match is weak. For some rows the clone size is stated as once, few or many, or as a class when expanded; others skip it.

TGCAGTGCTAGCGGGGGTTACGAGCAGTACTTC,CSASGGYEQYF,.,.,TRBJ2-7,TRBV20-1
TGTGCCTGGAGCCGGGACAGACCCTATGGCTACACCTTC,CAWSRDRPYGYTF,TRBD1,.,TRBJ1-2,TRBV30
TGTGCCAGTAGTATGATCTTCTCTGGGGCCAACGTCCTGACTTTC,CASSMIFSGANVLTF,.,.,TRBJ2-6,TRBV19
TGCAGCGTTGCCCCAAGACCGAACACCGGGGAGCTGTTTTTT,CSVAPRPNTGELFF,.,.,TRBJ2-2,TRBV29-1
TGTGCCAGCAGTTTATACGGGGTTGGGACCTACGAGCAGTACTTC,CASSLYGVGTYEQYF,.,few,TRBJ2-7,TRBV28
TGTGCCAGTAGGAGGGGGGAGACCCAGTACTTC,CASRRGETQYF,.,.,TRBJ2-5,TRBV19
TGTGCTTCGAGAGATAGCAATCAGCCCCAGCATTTT,CASRDSNQPQHF,.,.,TRBJ1-5,TRBV19
TGTGCCAGCAGCTTGAGACTAGCGGGAGACAATGAGCAGTTCTTC,CASSLRLAGDNEQFF,TRBD2,few,TRBJ2-1,TRBV5-6
TGTGCCAGCAGCCCAGGTGCCGGGGAGAACACTGAAGCTTTCTTT,CASSPGAGENTEAFF,.,once,TRBJ1-1,TRBV6-5
TGCGCCAGCAGCTACCGAGGGTTCGCTGAAGCTTTCTTT,CASSYRGFAEAFF,.,.,TRBJ1-1,TRBV4-1
TGTGCCTGGAGTCAGAACAGGGGATATGGCTACACCTTC,CAWSQNRGYGYTF,TRBD1,few,TRBJ1-2,TRBV30
TGTGCCAGCAGCTTGGCCGGAACGTGGGCCCCCTACGAGCAGTACTTC,CASSLAGTWAPYEQYF,.,.,TRBJ2-7,TRBV5-6
TGTGCCAGCAGCTTCGGCTCTAGCACAGATACGCAGTATTTT,CASSFGSSTDTQYF,.,few,TRBJ2-3,TRBV7-3
TGTGCCAGCAGTTTCAGGGAAAGGGGCTATGGCTACACCTTC,CASSFRERGYGYTF,.,.,TRBJ1-2,TRBV27
TGTGCCAGCAGTTCTCCGGGACTAGCCTCCAATGAGCAGTTCTTC,CASSSPGLASNEQFF,TRBD2,few,TRBJ2-1,TRBV2
TGCAGCGTCGGGACAGATAGCAATCAGCCCCAGCATTTT,CSVGTDSNQPQHF,TRBD1,.,TRBJ1-5,TRBV29-1
TGTGCCAGCAGCTCGGGAGACGAGCAGTACTTC,CASSSGDEQYF,.,.,TRBJ2-7,TRBV7-2
TGTGCCAGCAGTGAGTCGAGGGACGAGCAGTACTTC,CASSESRDEQYF,.,few,TRBJ2-7,TRBV2
TGTGCCAGCAGTTTAGACAGTCCTAATGAAAAACTGTTTTTT,CASSLDSPNEKLFF,.,.,TRBJ1-4,TRBV27
TGTGCCAGCAGCTTAGCGGGGCAGCCCAATCAGCCCCAGCATTTT,CASSLAGQPNQPQHF,.,few,TRBJ1-5,TRBV7-2
TGTGCCAGCAGCTTGGAGACCAAAAACATTCAGTACTTC,CASSLETKNIQYF,.,.,TRBJ2-4,TRBV5-4
TGTGCCAGCAGGCCGGGACTAGTCCGGGAGACCCAGTACTTC,CASRPGLVRETQYF,TRBD2,once,TRBJ2-5,TRBV6-5
TGTGCCAGCAGCGTCTCGGGCCTTTTCAATTCACCCCTCCACTTT,CASSVSGLFNSPLHF,.,.,TRBJ1-6,TRBV9
TGTGCCAGCAGTTCCCTCGGCGGGACAGGGGTTCTCTACACCTTC,CASSSLGGTGVLYTF,TRBD1,few,TRBJ1-2,TRBV27
TGCAGCGCCGGAGACCAGGGTCCACTCAACTATGGCTACACCTTC,CSAGDQGPLNYGYTF,.,.,TRBJ1-2,TRBV29-1
TGTGCCAGTACCTCGAACCCCTATGGCTACACCTTC,CASTSNPYGYTF,.,medium-sized,TRBJ1-2,TRBV19
TGTGCCAGCAGTTTAGGCCAGGGGGAACAAAATTCACCCCTCCACTTT,CASSLGQGEQNSPLHF,TRBD1,.,TRBJ1-6,TRBV27
TGTGCCAGCAGCTTAGTTACGGCGGGAGTGGGCAATGAGCAGTTCTTC,CASSLVTAGVGNEQFF,TRBD2,few,TRBJ2-1,TRBV7-6
TGTGCCAGCAGCTTGTCTCCGGGACAGGAGGAGTACTTC,CASSLSPGQEEYF,TRBD1,.,TRBJ2-7,TRBV5-4
TGTGCCAGTAGACAAGACGACTATGGCTACACCTTC,CASRQDDYGYTF,.,.,TRBJ1-2,TRBV25-1
TGCAGCGTTGAGGTGGGAAGCACAGATACGCAGTATTTT,CSVEVGSTDTQYF,.,.,TRBJ2-3,TRBV29-1
TGTGCCTGGACCTCCGGACTAGCGGGGCAAGAGACCCAGTACTTC,CAWTSGLAGQETQYF,TRBD2,.,TRBJ2-5,TRBV30
TGTGCCAGCAGCTTGTGGGGGGAGAATGGCTACACCTTC,CASSLWGENGYTF,.,medium-sized,TRBJ1-2,TRBV5-6
TGCAGCGTTGAAGATCCTAGGACAGGGGAGTTCAATGAGCAGTTCTTC,CSVEDPRTGEFNEQFF,TRBD1,.,TRBJ2-1,TRBV29-1
TGTGCCAGCAGACACAGGGGTAACACTGAAGCTTTCTTT,CASRHRGNTEAFF,TRBD1,.,TRBJ1-1,TRBV5-8
TGTGCCAGCATGCGGAGACAGGAAGAGACCCAGTACTTC,CASMRRQEETQYF,.,few,TRBJ2-5,TRBV6-5
TGTGCCAGTACGAGGCACGGGTCCCTTAATCAGCCCCAGCATTTT,CASTRHGSLNQPQHF,.,few,TRBJ1-5,TRBV19